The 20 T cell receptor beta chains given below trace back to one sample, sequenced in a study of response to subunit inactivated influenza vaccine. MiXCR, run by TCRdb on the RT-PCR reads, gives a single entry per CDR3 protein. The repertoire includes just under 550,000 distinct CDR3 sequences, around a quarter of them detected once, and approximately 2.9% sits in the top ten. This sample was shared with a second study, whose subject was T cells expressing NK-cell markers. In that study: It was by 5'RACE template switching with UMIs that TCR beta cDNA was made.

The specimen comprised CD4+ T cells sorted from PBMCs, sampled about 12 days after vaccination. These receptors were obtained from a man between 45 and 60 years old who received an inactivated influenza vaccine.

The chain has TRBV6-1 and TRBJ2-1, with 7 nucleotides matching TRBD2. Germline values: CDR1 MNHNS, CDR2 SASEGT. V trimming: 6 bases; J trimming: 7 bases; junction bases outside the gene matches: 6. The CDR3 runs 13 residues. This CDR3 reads CASSKRLANEQFF. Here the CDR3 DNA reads TGTGCCAGCAGCAAAAGACTAGCTAATGAGCAGTTCTTC.

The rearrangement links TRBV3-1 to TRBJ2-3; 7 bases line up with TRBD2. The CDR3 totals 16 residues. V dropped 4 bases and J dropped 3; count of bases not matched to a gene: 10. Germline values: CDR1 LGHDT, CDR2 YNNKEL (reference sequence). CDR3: CASSRVSGGSTDTQYF. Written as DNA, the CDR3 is TGTGCCAGCAGCCGAGTATCGGGGGGTTCAACAGATACGCAGTATTTT.

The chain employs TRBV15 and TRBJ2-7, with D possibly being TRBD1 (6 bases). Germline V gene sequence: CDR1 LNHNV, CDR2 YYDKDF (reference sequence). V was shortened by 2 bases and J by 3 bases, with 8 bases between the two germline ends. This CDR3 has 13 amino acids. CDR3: CATSRLQGYEQYF. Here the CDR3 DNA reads TGTGCCACCAGCAGATTACAGGGCTACGAGCAGTACTTC.

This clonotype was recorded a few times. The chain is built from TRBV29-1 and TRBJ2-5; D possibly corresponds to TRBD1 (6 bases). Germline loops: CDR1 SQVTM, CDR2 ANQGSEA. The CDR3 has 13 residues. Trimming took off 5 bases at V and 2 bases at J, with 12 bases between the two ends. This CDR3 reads CSVRRTVQETQYF. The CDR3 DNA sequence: TGCAGCGTTAGGCGGACAGTTCAAGAGACCCAGTACTTC.

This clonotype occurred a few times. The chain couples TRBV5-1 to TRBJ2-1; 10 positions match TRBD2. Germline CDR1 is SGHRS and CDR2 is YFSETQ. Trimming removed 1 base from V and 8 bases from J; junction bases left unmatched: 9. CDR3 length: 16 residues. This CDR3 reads CASSLSSGSRADEQFF. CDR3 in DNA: TGCGCCAGCAGCTTGTCTAGCGGGAGTCGGGCGGATGAGCAGTTCTTC.

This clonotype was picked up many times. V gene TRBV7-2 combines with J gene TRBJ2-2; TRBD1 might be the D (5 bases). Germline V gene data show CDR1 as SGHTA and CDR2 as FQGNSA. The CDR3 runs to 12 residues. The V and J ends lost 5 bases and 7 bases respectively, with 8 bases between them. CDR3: CASSPGIGELFF. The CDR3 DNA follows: TGTGCCAGCAGCCCAGGGATCGGGGAGCTGTTTTTT.

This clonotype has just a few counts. The chain's CDR3 is CASSLASLQGTEAFF. In DNA, the CDR3 is TGTGCCAGCAGCTTAGCGTCCTTACAGGGCACTGAAGCTTTCTTT. This sequence joins TRBV7-2 and TRBJ1-1; D is perhaps TRBD1 (6 bases). The CDR3 has 15 amino acids. From germline, CDR1 is SGHTA and CDR2 FQGNSA. V was shortened by 0 bases and J by 4 bases, with 12 bases between the two germline ends.

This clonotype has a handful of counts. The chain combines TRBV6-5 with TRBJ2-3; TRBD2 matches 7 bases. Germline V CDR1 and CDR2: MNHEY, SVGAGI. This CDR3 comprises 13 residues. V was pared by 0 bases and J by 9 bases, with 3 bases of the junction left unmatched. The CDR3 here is CASSYSFSGTQYF. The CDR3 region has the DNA TGTGCCAGCAGTTACTCGTTTAGCGGGACGCAGTATTTT.

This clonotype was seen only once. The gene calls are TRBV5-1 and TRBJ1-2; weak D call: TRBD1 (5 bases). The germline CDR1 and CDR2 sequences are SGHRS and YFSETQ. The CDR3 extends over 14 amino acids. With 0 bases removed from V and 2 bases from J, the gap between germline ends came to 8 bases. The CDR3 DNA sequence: TGCGCCAGCAGCTTGGGGGACGTAAACTATGGCTACACCTTC. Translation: CASSLGDVNYGYTF.

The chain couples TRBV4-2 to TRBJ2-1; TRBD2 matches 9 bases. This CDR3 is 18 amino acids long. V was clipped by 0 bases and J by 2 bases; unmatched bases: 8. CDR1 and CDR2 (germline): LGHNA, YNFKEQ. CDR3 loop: CASSQDFRAGGTYNEQFF. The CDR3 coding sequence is TGTGCCAGCAGCCAAGATTTCAGGGCGGGGGGGACCTACAATGAGCAGTTCTTC.

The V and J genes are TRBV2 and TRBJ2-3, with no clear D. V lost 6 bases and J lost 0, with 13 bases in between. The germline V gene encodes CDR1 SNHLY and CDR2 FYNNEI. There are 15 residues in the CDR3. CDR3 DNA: TGTGCCAGCAGAACAGACGCGGCTAGCACAGATACGCAGTATTTT. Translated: CASRTDAASTDTQYF.

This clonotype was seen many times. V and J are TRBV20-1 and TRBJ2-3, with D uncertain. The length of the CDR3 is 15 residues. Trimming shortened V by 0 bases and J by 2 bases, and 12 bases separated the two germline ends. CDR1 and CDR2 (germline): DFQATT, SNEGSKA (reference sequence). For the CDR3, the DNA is TGCAGTGCTAGAGATATCAGGCGCCTCACAGATACGCAGTATTTT. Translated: CSARDIRRLTDTQYF.

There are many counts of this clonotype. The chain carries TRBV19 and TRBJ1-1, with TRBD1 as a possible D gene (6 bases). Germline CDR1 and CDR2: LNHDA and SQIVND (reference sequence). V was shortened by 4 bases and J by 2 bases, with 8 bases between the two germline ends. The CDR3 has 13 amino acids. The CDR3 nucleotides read TGTGCCAGTAGTAGCAGGGGAAACACTGAAGCTTTCTTT. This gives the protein CASSSRGNTEAFF.

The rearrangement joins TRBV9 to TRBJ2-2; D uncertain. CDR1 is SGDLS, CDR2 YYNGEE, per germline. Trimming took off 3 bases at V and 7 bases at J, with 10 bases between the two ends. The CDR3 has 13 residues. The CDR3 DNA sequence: TGTGCCAGCAGCGCAGCTCATAACGGGGAGCTGTTTTTT. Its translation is CASSAAHNGELFF.

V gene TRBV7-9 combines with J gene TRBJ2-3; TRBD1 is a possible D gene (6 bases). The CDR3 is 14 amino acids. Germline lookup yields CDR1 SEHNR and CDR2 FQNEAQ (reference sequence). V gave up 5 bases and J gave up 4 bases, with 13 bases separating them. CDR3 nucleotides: TGTGCCAGCAGCAACAGGGTAAAAGCAGATACGCAGTATTTT. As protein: CASSNRVKADTQYF.

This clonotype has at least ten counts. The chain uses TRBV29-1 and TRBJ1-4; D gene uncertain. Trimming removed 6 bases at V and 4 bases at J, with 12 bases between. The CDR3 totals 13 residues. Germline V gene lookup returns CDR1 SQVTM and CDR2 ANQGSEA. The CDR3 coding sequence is TGCAGCGTCGGCCTAGGGAGTAATGAAAAACTGTTTTTT. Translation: CSVGLGSNEKLFF.

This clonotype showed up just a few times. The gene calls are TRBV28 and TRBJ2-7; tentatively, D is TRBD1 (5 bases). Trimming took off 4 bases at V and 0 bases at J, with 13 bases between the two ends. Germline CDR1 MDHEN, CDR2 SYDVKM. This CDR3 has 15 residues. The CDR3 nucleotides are TGTGCCAGCAGTTACCAGGGAATAAGCTCCTACGAGCAGTACTTC. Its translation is CASSYQGISSYEQYF.

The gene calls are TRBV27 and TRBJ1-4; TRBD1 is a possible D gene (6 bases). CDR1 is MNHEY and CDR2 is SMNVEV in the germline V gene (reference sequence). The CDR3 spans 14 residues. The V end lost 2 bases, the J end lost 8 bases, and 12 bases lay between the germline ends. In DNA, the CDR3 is TGTGCCAGCAGTTTAAATTACAGGGCCGAAAAACTGTTTTTT. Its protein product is CASSLNYRAEKLFF.

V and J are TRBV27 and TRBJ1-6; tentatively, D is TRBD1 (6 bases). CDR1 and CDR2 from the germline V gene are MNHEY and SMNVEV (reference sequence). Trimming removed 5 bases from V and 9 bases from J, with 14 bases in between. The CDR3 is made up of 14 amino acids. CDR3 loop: CASSATDRSSPLHF. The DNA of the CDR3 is TGTGCCAGCAGTGCTACCGACAGGAGTTCACCCCTCCACTTT.

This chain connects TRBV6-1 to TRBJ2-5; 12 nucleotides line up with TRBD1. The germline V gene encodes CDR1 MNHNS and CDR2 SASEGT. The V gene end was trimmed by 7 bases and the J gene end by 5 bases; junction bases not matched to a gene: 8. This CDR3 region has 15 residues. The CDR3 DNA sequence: TGTGCCAGCACCTGGGGACAGGGGGCGCGGGAGACCCAGTACTTC. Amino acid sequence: CASTWGQGARETQYF.